A selection of T cell receptor beta chains follows, all from one sample in a study of blood T cell repertoires in COVID-19. Profiled with immunoSEQ multiplex PCR; TCRdb holds only in-frame clones, not every one. The sample records roughly 130,000 clones, over 80% being singletons. The sequenced sample consisted of peripheral blood. These receptor sequences come from a man aged 35-49 years with active or convalescent COVID-19. Each CDR3 is given with its conserved first and last residue. D genes are given only for firm matches. A clone size is listed for some rows: how often the clone was seen (once, few, many), or a class if it is expanded.

clone size	V gene	D gene	CDR3 length	J gene	CDR3 protein	CDR3 DNA
NA	TRBV3-1/TRBV3-2	TRBD1	14	TRBJ1-2	CASSRTGVGNGYTF	TGTGCCAGCAGCCGAACAGGGGTCGGGAATGGCTACACCTTC
few	TRBV5-1	NA	15	TRBJ2-2	CASGETGINTGELFF	TGCGCCAGCGGCGAAACAGGGATTAACACCGGGGAGCTGTTTTTT
NA	TRBV6-5	TRBD2	15	TRBJ2-3	CASSYSGGGTDTQYF	TGTGCCAGCAGCTATAGCGGGGGGGGCACAGATACGCAGTATTTT
NA	TRBV7-2	TRBD2	17	TRBJ2-3	CASSSPAGRGGLDTQYF	TGTGCCAGCAGCTCGCCGGCGGGGCGGGGGGGTTTAGATACGCAGTATTTT
NA	TRBV6-2/TRBV6-3	TRBD1	18	TRBJ1-2	CASSYSITGGIDRYGYTF	TGTGCCAGCAGTTACTCGATTACAGGGGGAATCGATCGCTATGGCTACACCTTC
NA	TRBV27	TRBD1	16	TRBJ2-2	CASSRRTGGGHGELFF	TGTGCCAGCAGTCGACGGACAGGGGGCGGTCACGGGGAGCTGTTTTTT
NA	TRBV11-2	TRBD1	16	TRBJ2-5	CASSLGMGQGGETQYF	TGTGCCAGCAGCTTAGGCATGGGACAGGGGGGAGAGACCCAGTACTTC
NA	TRBV19	TRBD2	14	TRBJ2-2	CASLLAGVAGELFF	TGTGCCAGTTTGCTAGCGGGGGTGGCCGGGGAGCTGTTTTTT
NA	TRBV3-1/TRBV3-2	TRBD1	17	TRBJ2-1	CASSQVTPGQGFNEQFF	TGTGCCAGCAGCCAAGTGACCCCGGGACAGGGTTTCAATGAGCAGTTCTTC
few	TRBV3-1/TRBV3-2	NA	14	TRBJ1-1	CASSRGKMNTEAFF	TGTGCCAGCAGCCGAGGAAAAATGAACACTGAAGCTTTCTTT
few	TRBV7-3	TRBD1	14	TRBJ2-3	CASSSQGGTDTQYF	TGTGCCAGCAGCTCACAGGGGGGCACAGATACGCAGTATTTT
few	TRBV30	NA	13	TRBJ1-3	CAWGGSAGNTIYF	TGTGCCTGGGGCGGGAGCGCTGGAAACACCATATATTTT
NA	TRBV7-9	TRBD1	15	TRBJ2-7	CASSSGTAGYYEQYF	TGTGCCAGCAGCTCCGGGACAGCTGGATACTACGAGCAGTACTTC
NA	TRBV12-3/TRBV12-4	TRBD1	12	TRBJ1-6	CASSQNRGRLHF	TGTGCCAGCAGCCAAAACAGGGGCCGGCTCCACTTT
few	TRBV25-1	NA	14	TRBJ1-4	CASSADRLNEKLFF	TGTGCCAGCAGTGCCGACAGGCTAAATGAAAAACTGTTTTTT
NA	TRBV6-6	NA	13	TRBJ1-3	CASIRGTGNTIYF	TGTGCCAGCATCAGGGGTACTGGAAACACCATATATTTT
NA	TRBV24-1	NA	15	TRBJ1-5	CATSPGGPSNQPQHF	TGTGCCACCAGTCCTGGGGGCCCGAGCAATCAGCCCCAGCATTTT
NA	TRBV6-6	NA	13	TRBJ2-7	CASKRDSRYEQYF	TGTGCCAGCAAAAGGGACTCCAGGTACGAGCAGTACTTC
NA	TRBV7-2	TRBD1	16	TRBJ2-2	CASSSTTGQGTGELFF	TGTGCCAGCAGCTCTACAACGGGACAGGGGACCGGGGAGCTGTTTTTT
once	TRBV14	TRBD1	13	TRBJ1-2	CASSRDRKGGYTF	TGTGCCAGCAGTCGGGACAGGAAAGGTGGCTACACCTTC
NA	TRBV7-2	TRBD2	16	TRBJ2-5	CASSLGGSGGQETQYF	TGTGCCAGCAGCTTAGGTGGTAGCGGGGGACAAGAGACCCAGTACTTC
NA	TRBV12-5	TRBD1	14	TRBJ1-2	CASGNGQVSYGYTF	TGTGCTAGTGGTAATGGACAGGTGTCCTATGGCTACACCTTC
few	TRBV7-2	TRBD1	14	TRBJ1-1	CASSFTGVGTEAFF	TGTGCCAGCAGCTTCACAGGGGTTGGCACTGAAGCTTTCTTT
NA	TRBV16	TRBD1	13	TRBJ2-2	CASSSGGTGELFF	TGTGCCAGCAGCTCAGGGGGCACCGGGGAGCTGTTTTTT
NA	TRBV6-4	NA	14	TRBJ1-4	CASSRGGGKEKLFF	TGTGCCAGCAGTCGAGGGGGGGGAAAAGAAAAACTGTTTTTT
NA	TRBV6-5	NA	15	TRBJ1-2	CASRQSSVRGYGYTF	TGTGCCAGCAGACAATCCTCGGTGAGAGGCTATGGCTACACCTTC
NA	TRBV6-5	NA	14	TRBJ2-5	CASSRDSPQETQYF	TGTGCCAGCAGCCGCGACAGCCCACAAGAGACCCAGTACTTC
NA	TRBV19	NA	15	TRBJ1-1	CASSIVGTPNTEAFF	TGTGCCAGTAGTATAGTGGGGACACCGAACACTGAAGCTTTCTTT
few	TRBV3-1/TRBV3-2	NA	17	TRBJ2-2	CASSHTPGEDNTGELFF	TGTGCCAGCAGCCATACCCCCGGGGAGGACAACACCGGGGAGCTGTTTTTT
NA	TRBV3-1/TRBV3-2	TRBD2	15	TRBJ2-3	CASSHRWDGGNTQYF	TGTGCCAGCAGCCACCGGTGGGACGGGGGGAATACGCAGTATTTT
NA	TRBV7-2	NA	15	TRBJ1-5	CASSPSGGGNQPQHF	TGTGCCAGCAGCCCGTCGGGGGGGGGCAATCAGCCCCAGCATTTT
NA	TRBV4-3	TRBD2	14	TRBJ2-7	CASSRGTSGGEQYF	TGCGCCAGCAGCCGAGGGACTAGCGGGGGAGAGCAGTACTTC
NA	TRBV3-1/TRBV3-2	NA	15	TRBJ2-3	CASSQAGGSTDTQYF	TGTGCCAGCAGCCAAGCCGGGGGTAGCACAGATACGCAGTATTTT
few	TRBV4-1	NA	15	TRBJ2-5	CASSPEGAQRETQYF	TGCGCCAGCAGCCCGGAAGGGGCCCAAAGGGAGACCCAGTACTTC
once	TRBV4-1	NA	18	TRBJ2-1	CASSQAERLGGLDNEQFF	TGCGCCAGCAGCCAAGCTGAGAGACTGGGTGGTTTGGATAATGAGCAGTTCTTC
NA	TRBV10-2	TRBD2	19	TRBJ2-3	CASSGAPLAGGPLGDTQYF	TGCGCCAGCAGTGGCGCCCCACTAGCGGGGGGGCCATTAGGAGATACGCAGTATTTT
NA	TRBV6-1	NA	19	TRBJ1-1	CASSERPVGHLNKNTEAFF	TGTGCCAGCAGTGAAAGACCGGTTGGGCACCTCAACAAGAACACTGAAGCTTTCTTT